This passage covers 27 T cell receptor beta chains from one sample sequenced in a study of blood T cells in healthy people across ages. Through a sample-barcoded 5' primer and a J-beta primer mix, a second PCR was run for roughly 7 to 11 cycles. MiXCR, applied by TCRdb to the 5' RACE reads, yields one record per CDR3 protein. Here the sample spans around 1,700,000 distinct CDR3 sequences, about 28% being singletons. Sequencing input: blood. The origin of the receptors is a woman aged 25 to 39 in good health.

The rearrangement links TRBV28 to TRBJ1-2; D is uncertain. This CDR3 is built from 14 residues. V was pared by 2 bases and J by 4 bases, with 11 bases between. Germline assignment: CDR1 MDHEN and CDR2 SYDVKM. CDR3 sequence: CASSLRPGLYGYTF. The CDR3 bases are TGTGCCAGCAGTTTAAGGCCGGGCCTCTATGGCTACACCTTC.

In the case of this clonotype: A read error may account for a junction end that differs from germline. CDR3 in DNA: TGTGCCTGCAGAAACAACGACATGAACACTGAAGCTTTCTTT. It encodes CACRNNDMNTEAFF. V and J are TRBV6-2 or TRBV6-3 and TRBJ1-1, with D unresolved. The CDR3 covers 14 residues. CDR1 and CDR2 (germline): MNHEY, SVGEGT.

The V and J genes are TRBV7-6 and TRBJ2-1; D possibly corresponds to TRBD2 (5 bases). Germline V gene data show CDR1 as SGHVS and CDR2 as FNYEAQ. V lost 4 bases and J 5 bases, leaving 12 bases between the germline ends. This CDR3 spans 14 amino acids. CDR3 loop: CASSYRWTDNEQFF. The DNA of the CDR3 is TGTGCCAGCAGCTACCGTTGGACTGACAATGAGCAGTTCTTC.

This clonotype has just a few counts. V usage is TRBV24-1 and J usage is TRBJ2-3; D may be TRBD2 (6 bases). V was cut by 4 bases and J by 2 bases, with 12 bases left in between. CDR3 length: 15 residues. Germline loops: CDR1 KGHDR, CDR2 SFDVKD. The CDR3: CATSDAGPSTDTQYF. The CDR3 region has the DNA TGTGCCACCAGTGACGCGGGGCCTTCCACAGATACGCAGTATTTT.

This clonotype came up once. A much larger clone differs from this one at a single base, so this may be a read error. The chain recombines TRBV10-3 with TRBJ2-7; D may be TRBD1 or TRBD2 (7 bases each). The germline gives CDR1 ENHRY, CDR2 SYGVKD. CDR3 size: 17 residues. The CDR3 region is CAISRISGGVLSCEQYF. The CDR3 nucleotides read TGTGCCATCAGCCGAATATCAGGGGGGGTTTTATCCTGCGAGCAGTACTTC.

The chain links TRBV14 to TRBJ2-7, with D possibly called TRBD1 or TRBD2 (5 bases each). V was shortened by 1 base and J by 6 bases, with 19 bases between the two germline ends. The germline gives CDR1 SGHDN, CDR2 FVKESK. This CDR3 is built from 16 residues. CDR3 residues: CASSQGGLTDQLEQYF. CDR3 in DNA: TGTGCCAGCAGCCAAGGGGGGTTGACGGACCAACTCGAGCAGTACTTC.

V is TRBV4-3 and J is TRBJ2-3; 9 positions agree with TRBD1. The ends lost 2 bases at V and 3 bases at J; junction bases unmatched: 15. CDR3 size: 19 residues. Germline loops: CDR1 LGHNA, CDR2 YSLEER. The CDR3 region has the DNA TGCGCCAGCAGCCAACACACTAGCCACAGGGGGCAGGGAACAGATACGCAGTATTTT. It yields the protein CASSQHTSHRGQGTDTQYF.

J is TRBJ2-6 and V is TRBV27; 7 nucleotides agree with TRBD1. V lost 6 bases and J lost 0; bases outside the gene matches: 2. The CDR3 is made up of 15 amino acids. In germline, CDR1 is MNHEY, CDR2 SMNVEV (reference sequence). The CDR3 DNA follows: TGTGCCAGCAGGAGGACAGGCTCTGGGGCCAACGTCCTGACTTTC. This gives the protein CASRRTGSGANVLTF.

This sequence joins TRBV10-3 and TRBJ2-3; 7 bases line up with TRBD2. CDR1 is ENHRY, CDR2 SYGVKD, per germline. V lost 4 bases to trimming and J lost 0 bases; unmatched junction nucleotides: 4. The CDR3 covers 15 residues. The CDR3 DNA follows: TGTGCCATCAGTGGCGGGACTACCAGCACAGATACGCAGTATTTT. It translates to CAISGGTTSTDTQYF.

The chain is built from TRBV20-1 and TRBJ2-7; the D gene is possibly TRBD1 (6 bases). Deletions cut 6 bases from V and 5 bases from J, with 14 bases between. There are 12 residues in the CDR3. The germline CDR1 and CDR2 sequences are DFQATT and SNEGSKA (reference sequence). CDR3 region: CSATKPGDEQYF. CDR3 coding DNA: TGCAGTGCAACTAAACCAGGGGACGAGCAGTACTTC.

This clonotype was observed many times. The chain links TRBV10-3 to TRBJ2-5; no firm D call. Germline CDR1 is ENHRY and CDR2 is SYGVKD. The CDR3 covers 12 residues. The ends were cut back, 3 bases at V and 3 bases at J, with 5 bases in the middle. DNA of the CDR3: TGTGCCATCAGTGACCCCAAAGAGACCCAGTACTTC. It is translated as CAISDPKETQYF.

This clonotype was counted a few times. V is TRBV7-9 and J is TRBJ1-2; no definite D call. The CDR3 loop spans 14 amino acids. V dropped 3 bases and J dropped 5 bases, with 13 bases sitting between them. Germline CDR1 reads SEHNR; CDR2 reads FQNEAQ (reference sequence). The CDR3 DNA sequence: TGTGCCAGCAGCTTCCCCCAGGCCGATTATGGCTACACCTTC. It yields the protein CASSFPQADYGYTF.

The rearrangement uses TRBV12-3 or TRBV12-4 and TRBJ2-1, with TRBD2 matching over 9 bases. The CDR3 runs 13 residues. V gave up 6 bases and J gave up 8 bases; unmatched junction bases: 5. CDR3 bases: TGTGCCAGCAGCAAGCGGGGGGTGGATGAGCAGTTCTTC. Translating it yields CASSKRGVDEQFF.

This clonotype was seen many times. V and J are TRBV20-1 and TRBJ2-5; D might be TRBD2 (5 bases). Germline values: CDR1 DFQATT, CDR2 SNEGSKA (reference sequence). This CDR3 contains 11 residues. Trimming removed 5 bases from V and 5 bases from J, with 9 bases in between. In nucleotides, the CDR3 is TGCAGTGCTGGACTTCGGGAGACCCAGTACTTC. Its protein product is CSAGLRETQYF.

This clonotype showed up just a few times. The chain combines TRBV29-1 with TRBJ1-6; perhaps TRBD1 as D (5 bases). The CDR3 covers 13 residues. The germline gives CDR1 SQVTM, CDR2 ANQGSEA. Trimming took off 4 bases at V and 8 bases at J, with 12 bases between the two ends. The CDR3: CSVVQGWDSPLHF. The CDR3 region has the DNA TGCAGCGTTGTTCAGGGTTGGGATTCACCCCTCCACTTT.

This clonotype has at least ten counts. CDR3 sequence (DNA): TGCAGTGCTTTATTAGGGACAGGGACTCGCGAGCAGTACTTC. Its translation: CSALLGTGTREQYF. The chain uses TRBV20-1 and TRBJ2-7; 9 bases map to TRBD1. V trimming: 5 bases; J trimming: 6 bases; junction bases outside the gene matches: 11. The CDR3 sequence is 14 residues long. Germline V gene lookup returns CDR1 DFQATT and CDR2 SNEGSKA (reference sequence).

This clonotype was seen many times. The chain joins TRBV20-1 to TRBJ2-5; 8 bases align to TRBD2. CDR3 length: 12 amino acids. Germline CDR1 and CDR2: DFQATT and SNEGSKA (reference sequence). The V and J ends lost 6 bases and 4 bases, in that order; junction bases with no gene match: 4. The CDR3 DNA is TGCAGTGCGTGGACTAGCAGAGAGACCCAGTACTTC. Translating it yields CSAWTSRETQYF.

There are many counts of this clonotype. This rearrangement joins TRBV20-1 to TRBJ2-7; 12 bases are shared with TRBD2. With V trimmed by 1 base and J by 6 bases, 10 bases remained unmatched. Germline values: CDR1 DFQATT, CDR2 SNEGSKA (reference sequence). This CDR3 has 16 residues. This chain's CDR3 is CSARAAGGLAGFEQYF. The CDR3, as DNA: TGCAGTGCTAGAGCCGCCGGGGGACTAGCGGGCTTCGAGCAGTACTTC.

There are many counts of this clonotype. This chain links TRBV9 with TRBJ2-7, with 11 bases lining up with TRBD1. CDR1 and CDR2 from the germline V gene are SGDLS and YYNGEE. The junction had 2 bases not matched to a gene; V was cut back by 0 bases and J by 3 bases. This CDR3 is built from 15 residues. DNA of the CDR3: TGTGCCAGCAGCGTAGGAGGGACAGGGGGCTACGAGCAGTACTTC. This sequence encodes CASSVGGTGGYEQYF.

Ten or more counts support this clonotype. The V call is TRBV28, the J call TRBJ2-7; TRBD2 might be the D (7 bases). Germline V gene sequence: CDR1 MDHEN, CDR2 SYDVKM. The CDR3 has 15 amino acids. Trimming removed 3 bases from V and 2 bases from J, with 14 bases in between. Here the CDR3 reads CASSLKRGHTYEQYF. CDR3 DNA sequence: TGTGCCAGCAGTTTGAAGCGGGGACACACCTACGAGCAGTACTTC.

Many counts were recorded for this clonotype. This rearrangement joins TRBV7-8 to TRBJ2-7; 9 nucleotides match TRBD2. The CDR3 runs 15 residues. With V trimmed by 4 bases and J by 2 bases, 6 bases remained unmatched. Germline V gene data show CDR1 as SGHVS and CDR2 as FQNEAQ. The CDR3 DNA reads TGTGCCAGCAGCTCCCTGACTAGCGGAACCTACGAGCAGTACTTC. Amino acids: CASSSLTSGTYEQYF. Filled out from reference TRBV7-8 and TRBJ2-7, the complete variable domain reads GAGVSQSPRYKVAKRGQDVALRCDPISGHVSLFWYQQALGQGPEFLTYFQNEAQLDKSGLPSDRFFAERPEGSVSTLKIQRTQQEDSAVYLCASSSLTSGTYEQYFGPGTRLTVT.

This clonotype was detected only a few times. The rearrangement joins TRBV21-1 to TRBJ2-2; TRBD2, the table's D call, was not compared with the DNA. TRBV21-1 is noted as a pseudogene. The CDR3 is made up of 17 amino acids. The CDR3 reads CASSRGLRGRNTGELFF. The CDR3 DNA reads as TGTGCCAGCAGCCGCGGGTTACGGGGGCGAAACACCGGGGAGCTGTTTTTT.

V usage is TRBV12-3 or TRBV12-4 and J usage is TRBJ2-2; D is unclear. V was clipped by 5 bases and J by 5 bases, with 9 bases between them. The CDR3 spans 13 residues. CDR3 sequence: CASSTVLTGELFF. CDR3 nucleotide sequence: TGTGCCAGCAGTACGGTCTTGACCGGGGAGCTGTTTTTT.

CDR3 sequence reads: CASRSTGKDQPQHF. CDR3 nucleotides: TGTGCCAGCAGGTCCACAGGGAAAGACCAGCCCCAGCATTTT. The gene calls are TRBV12-3 or TRBV12-4 and TRBJ1-5; tentatively, D is TRBD1 (6 bases). The CDR3 is 14 residues long. V was clipped by 6 bases and J by 7 bases, with 16 bases between them.

The chain is built from TRBV12-3 or TRBV12-4 and TRBJ1-5, with a possible D match to TRBD1 (5 bases). This CDR3 is 13 amino acids long. Trimming cost V 9 bases and J 3 bases, with 12 bases left between them. The chain's CDR3 is CASGEGINQPQHF. The CDR3 bases are TGTGCCAGTGGCGAGGGGATCAATCAGCCCCAGCATTTT.

In its sample, this clonotype was seen a few times. The rearrangement links TRBV7-2 to TRBJ1-5; 8 bases line up with TRBD1. Looked up from germline, CDR1 is SGHTA and CDR2 is FQGNSA. V was pared by 4 bases and J by 7 bases, with 6 bases of the junction left unmatched. The CDR3 extends over 14 amino acids. DNA for the CDR3: TGTGCCAGCAGCTCGGGACAGGCCAGCCAGCCCCAGCATTTT. This codes for CASSSGQASQPQHF.

CDR3 region: CASSEGTGGKGDEQFF. In DNA, the CDR3 is TGTGCCAGCAGTGAGGGGACTGGCGGGAAGGGAGATGAGCAGTTCTTC. The rearrangement joins TRBV2 to TRBJ2-1, with a tentative D call TRBD2 (6 bases). Germline V gives CDR1 SNHLY, CDR2 FYNNEI. The ends were cut back, 3 bases at V and 8 bases at J, with 20 bases in the middle. The CDR3 contains 16 residues.